Below, 18 T cell receptor beta chains from the same sample are listed, as sequenced in a study of radiation and T cells in renal cell carcinoma. This sample's time point: blood 4 weeks post-SBRT, at nephrectomy. Sample treatment: 15 Gy SBRT to primary tumor, nephrectomy 4 weeks later. Libraries were prepared by immunoSEQ multiplex PCR; TCRdb keeps only in-frame clonotypes and omits some of them. The sample has roughly 92,000 clones, 84% seen once. Sequencing was performed on blood, taken from a patient whose treatment included radiotherapy and nephrectomy. These receptor sequences come from a man between 60 and 75 years old with renal cell carcinoma.

CDR3 sequence (DNA): TGCGCCAGCAGAACCGGACTCGGACAGGTCGAGCAGTACTTC. This codes for CASRTGLGQVEQYF. V is TRBV5-1 and J is TRBJ2-7; 7 bases agree with TRBD1. CDR1 is SGHRS and CDR2 is YFSETQ in the germline V gene. The CDR3 is 14 residues long. V lost 5 bases, J lost 6 bases, and 11 bases stayed unmatched.

In this sample, this clone turned up a few times. This chain connects TRBV7-6 to TRBJ1-2, with 9 positions matching TRBD1. Trimming took 11 bases from V and 8 from J; bases not matched to a gene: 15. The CDR3 has 14 residues. Germline V gives CDR1 SGHVS, CDR2 FNYEAQ. This chain's CDR3 is CAVTGGRNLLGYTF. CDR3 nucleotide sequence: TGTGCCGTTACAGGGGGCAGGAACCTCTTAGGCTACACCTTC.

This chain links TRBV19 with TRBJ2-1; D tentatively fits TRBD1 or TRBD2 (6 bases each). Trimming removed 7 bases at V and 1 base at J, with 26 bases between. The CDR3 has 19 residues. Germline lookup yields CDR1 LNHDA and CDR2 SQIVND (reference sequence). The CDR3 bases are TGTGCCAGTACCCTATCGTACAGGGACTTGGTGGGATCCTACAATGAGCAGTTCTTC. Its translation: CASTLSYRDLVGSYNEQFF.

The V and J genes are TRBV7-8 and TRBJ2-1; 9 nucleotides align to TRBD2. CDR3 length: 16 residues. From germline, CDR1 is SGHVS and CDR2 FQNEAQ. The J segment lost 3 bases and the V segment lost 5 bases, leaving 8 bases of the junction unmatched. This CDR3 is CASSPLAGRGYNEQFF. Written as DNA, the CDR3 is TGTGCCAGCAGCCCTCTAGCGGGAAGGGGCTACAATGAGCAGTTCTTC.

This chain links TRBV5-1 with TRBJ2-3; 7 nucleotides agree with TRBD1. This CDR3 comprises 13 residues. Germline lookup yields CDR1 SGHRS and CDR2 YFSETQ. V lost 3 bases, J lost 4 bases, and 2 bases stayed unmatched. Here the CDR3 DNA reads TGCGCCAGCAGCTGGGGACAGTCAGATACGCAGTATTTT. Its protein is CASSWGQSDTQYF.

The chain employs TRBV7-9 and TRBJ2-1; weak D call: TRBD1 (6 bases). This CDR3 has 16 residues. The V end lost 6 bases, the J end lost 4 bases, and 19 bases lay between the germline ends. Germline V gives CDR1 SEHNR, CDR2 FQNEAQ (reference sequence). The CDR3 coding sequence is TGTGCCAGCAGTTTAACGTCGGGGACACGATACAATGAGCAGTTCTTC. It codes for CASSLTSGTRYNEQFF.

The genes are TRBV9 and TRBJ1-4, with TRBD1 matching 8 bases. The CDR3 totals 16 residues. CDR1 is SGDLS and CDR2 is YYNGEE in the germline V gene. The ends lost 0 bases at V and 4 bases at J; junction bases unmatched: 5. DNA for the CDR3: TGTGCCAGCAGCGTAGGGTTACAGGGGGGTAATGAAAAACTGTTTTTT. Its translation: CASSVGLQGGNEKLFF.

The rearrangement links TRBV27 to TRBJ2-5, with TRBD1 matching over 11 bases. CDR1 is MNHEY and CDR2 is SMNVEV in the germline V gene (reference sequence). V dropped 5 bases and J dropped 5; count of bases not matched to a gene: 7. The CDR3 extends over 15 amino acids. CDR3 loop: CASSVDRGLGETQYF. DNA for the CDR3: TGTGCCAGCAGTGTGGACAGGGGGCTGGGTGAGACCCAGTACTTC.

V and J are TRBV19 and TRBJ1-5, with D perhaps matching TRBD1 (5 bases). The CDR3 is 19 residues long. Trimming shortened V by 5 bases and J by 2 bases, and 25 bases separated the two germline ends. The germline V gene has CDR1 LNHDA and CDR2 SQIVND (reference sequence). The CDR3: CASSPPGTEVLRGNQPQHF. The CDR3 bases are TGTGCCAGTAGTCCTCCCGGGACGGAGGTTTTGCGGGGCAATCAGCCCCAGCATTTT. The full variable domain, in which reference TRBV19 and TRBJ1-5 provide the parts outside the CDR3, is DGGITQSPKYLFRKEGQNVTLSCEQNLNHDAMYWYRQDPGQGLRLIYYSQIVNDFQKGDIAEGYSVSREKKESFPLTVTSAQKNPTAFYLCASSPPGTEVLRGNQPQHFGDGTRLSIL.

CDR3 coding DNA: TGCGCCAGCAGTAGGCGGACAGGCCCTGAAGCTTTCTTT. This sequence encodes CASSRRTGPEAFF. The chain joins TRBV5-1 to TRBJ1-1, with 7 nucleotides matching TRBD1. V trimming: 5 bases; J trimming: 6 bases; junction bases outside the gene matches: 7. The CDR3 spans 13 residues. Germline assignment: CDR1 SGHRS and CDR2 YFSETQ.

V gene TRBV27 combines with J gene TRBJ1-4; possible D gene TRBD1, 6 bases. Per the germline V gene, CDR1 is MNHEY and CDR2 is SMNVEV (reference sequence). The V gene lost 0 bases and the J gene lost 1 base, with 15 bases spanning the gap. CDR3 length: 18 residues. Here the CDR3 DNA reads TGTGCCAGCAGTTTATCCCTTGGGGGGGGGCGAACTAATGAAAAACTGTTTTTT. Translating gives CASSLSLGGGRTNEKLFF. Using reference TRBV27 and TRBJ1-4 for the parts outside the CDR3, the full variable domain is EAQVTQNPRYLITVTGKKLTVTCSQNMNHEYMSWYRQDPGLGLRQIYYSMNVEVTDKGDVPEGYKVSRKEKRNFPLILESPSPNQTSLYFCASSLSLGGGRTNEKLFFGSGTQLSVL.

The chain combines TRBV19 with TRBJ2-5; TRBD2 matches 8 bases. V gave up 5 bases and J gave up 2 bases; unmatched junction bases: 1. The germline CDR1 and CDR2 sequences are LNHDA and SQIVND (reference sequence). This CDR3 spans 13 amino acids. The CDR3 DNA reads as TGTGCCAGTAGTCCTAGCGGGCAAGAGACCCAGTACTTC. It specifies CASSPSGQETQYF.

The chain recombines TRBV28 with TRBJ1-4; no reliable D call. Per the germline V gene, CDR1 is MDHEN and CDR2 is SYDVKM. Trimming left V 6 bases short and J 8 bases short, with 7 bases between. The CDR3 spans 11 residues. The CDR3 spells CASRGWEKLFF. The CDR3 DNA sequence: TGTGCCAGCAGGGGCTGGGAAAAACTGTTTTTT.

The rearrangement uses TRBV7-9 and TRBJ2-3; 14 bases agree with TRBD2. The CDR3 contains 16 residues. Losses at the gene ends were 3 bases for V and 1 base for J; bases not matched to a gene: 0. Germline V gene sequence: CDR1 SEHNR, CDR2 FQNEAQ (reference sequence). CDR3 nucleotides: TGTGCCAGCAGCTTGGGACTAGCGGGAGGCACAGATACGCAGTATTTT. Translated: CASSLGLAGGTDTQYF.

The rearrangement uses TRBV29-1 and TRBJ2-6, with D possibly matching TRBD2 (6 bases). Deletions cut 4 bases from V and 5 bases from J, with 15 bases between. This CDR3 comprises 15 residues. From germline, CDR1 is SQVTM and CDR2 ANQGSEA. CDR3 coding DNA: TGCAGCGTTGGGGGAGGAATCGGGAGGGCCAACGTCCTGACTTTC. Amino acid sequence: CSVGGGIGRANVLTF.

This clone was counted a single time. The V gene is TRBV7-9, the J gene TRBJ2-1; 13 bases are shared with TRBD2. CDR1 is SEHNR, CDR2 FQNEAQ, per germline (reference sequence). V dropped 0 bases and J dropped 15; count of bases not matched to a gene: 5. This CDR3 contains 14 residues. The CDR3 nucleotides are TGTGCCAGCAGCTTAGCACTAGCGGGAGGGCCTTTGTTCTTC. This translates into CASSLALAGGPLFF.

The V and J genes are TRBV10-3 and TRBJ2-1, with D possibly matching TRBD2 (6 bases). CDR3 length: 14 residues. CDR1 is ENHRY, CDR2 SYGVKD, per germline. Trimming left V 10 bases short and J 4 bases short, with 17 bases between. The CDR3 DNA follows: TGTGCCACCGCTATGGTGCGGGAATACAATGAGCAGTTCTTC. It specifies CATAMVREYNEQFF.

The genes are TRBV7-8 and TRBJ2-3; 11 nucleotides line up with TRBD2. The CDR3 has 16 amino acids. Germline V gene data show CDR1 as SGHVS and CDR2 as FQNEAQ. The V and J ends lost 2 bases and 5 bases, in that order; junction bases with no gene match: 6. CDR3 amino acids: CASSLSSGRAGDTQYF. The CDR3 region has the DNA TGTGCCAGCAGCTTAAGTAGCGGGAGGGCCGGAGATACGCAGTATTTT.